This note documents a single TCR beta chain sequence. The antigen it recognizes is unknown. Base quality data are lacking; no much larger clone is found one base away. The sample is drawn from a study of control samples from healthy donors and cancer patients (dated by TCRdb to 2020 to 2021). Library prep was done by the immunoSEQ multiplex PCR assay. TCRdb stores this immuneACCESS table with in-frame sequences only. Part of the clones is absent; in the studies checked, under half of the shortfall reflects unresolved V genes, and no reason is known for the rest. In all, the sample holds 200,000 to 250,000 clones, and 90% to 95% of those were seen once. Approximately 1.6% of the sample belongs to the ten largest clones. V loses 0 bases of germline sequence and J loses 11 bases, and the interval between the two ends is 11 bases. The CDR3 measures 13 amino acids from cysteine to phenylalanine. The only DNA kept is the CDR3, 39 bases in frame from the first base. Based on the germline V gene, the CDR1 and CDR2 sequences are SGHTA and FQGNSA.

The chain uses TRBV7-2 and TRBJ1-5; no D gene call is confident. Source material: blood. The sequence was collected from a man aged 50 or older in good health. For the CDR3, the sequence is CASSLALGATQHF. The sequenced DNA: TGTGCCAGCAGCTTAGCGCTAGGAGCAACCCAGCATTTT.